This T cell receptor beta chain stems from a study of T cells in Graves' hyperthyroidism and ophthalmopathy. The junction had 5 bases not matched to a gene; V was cut back by 3 bases and J by 9 bases. Per the germline V gene, CDR1 is KGHDR and CDR2 is SFDVKD. The CDR3 is 14 amino acids. TCR beta CDR3 regions were amplified from RNA. TCR CDR3 regions were first amplified by RT-PCR with HTBI primers. Each CDR3 protein is one row after TCRdb ran MiXCR on the multiplex PCR reads. The data contain about 270,000 distinct CDR3 sequences, 20% to 25% of them singletons. Study-wide results and caveats: Ophthalmopathy and stable hyperthyroidism were separated by a 13 V-J model. Among clonotypes expanded in thyroid above 0.001, most were also found in blood.

For ophthalmopathy patients, the Clinical Activity Score was at least 3 and the NOSPECS grade at least 4; duration was under 3 months. Using approximately 10 ml of fresh peripheral blood, PBMCs were prepared. As concerns this clonotype: Its antigen is not known.

This sequence joins TRBV24-1 and TRBJ2-1, with 9 bases matching TRBD2. The receptor's source is a man younger than 40 with Graves' ophthalmopathy. Source material: blood. The CDR3 bases are TGTGCCACCAGTGATCTGACTAGCGGACCTGAGCAGTTCTTC. Protein: CATSDLTSGPEQFF.